This entry features one TCR beta chain sequence. Produced via immunoSEQ multiplex PCR; TCRdb's table is partial and in-frame only. In the table there are under 350,000 clones, about 85% of which are singletons. These data originate in a study of blood T cell repertoires in COVID-19. With 3 bases clipped from V and 9 bases from J, the junction kept 5 bases outside the gene matches. This CDR3 has 13 amino acids. Germline-derived CDR1 and CDR2 are MDHEN and SYDVKM. The rearrangement uses TRBV28 and TRBJ2-1; TRBD1 matches at 7 bases. This TCR was recovered from a human donor in a cohort sampled during active COVID-19. Sequenced material: peripheral blood. Here the CDR3 DNA reads TGTGCCAGCAGTTTTGGCGGACAGGCTGAGCAGTTCTTC. Protein sequence: CASSFGGQAEQFF.